Many counts were recorded for the clone carrying this T cell receptor beta chain. This sample is part of a study of human T cells and chemical hapten exposure. In the original workflow: Samples held a median of around 96,000 TCRs, range 23,224–690,600. TCRdb called the RACE reads again in MiXCR, with one record for every CDR3 protein. In this record, the V and J calls reflect TCRdb's handling and not the investigators' own analysis. This table holds over 70,000 distinct CDR3 sequences, 9.5% to 13% found once. V trimming: 5 bases; J trimming: 3 bases; junction bases outside the gene matches: 9. The CDR3 is made up of 18 amino acids. Germline V CDR1 and CDR2: LNHDA, SQIVND (reference sequence). Time point defined: patch test 3, about 24 weeks after DPC sensitization. The treatment is: therapeutic diphenylcyclopropenone sensitization with weekly scalp DPC. The study drew its donors from alopecia patients who were 18 to 70 years old and suitable for DPC.

J is TRBJ2-6 and V is TRBV19; the match to TRBD1 covers 11 bases. Here the sequenced sample was whole blood, taken in connection with sensitization to the hapten diphenylcyclopropenone (DPC). This TCR was recovered from a woman aged 25 to 39 with alopecia areata. Some clones in this sample may be carry-over from other donors' samples. The CDR3 loop reads CASSLGTGGLLGANVLTF. In nucleotides, the CDR3 is TGTGCCAGTAGTCTCGGGACAGGGGGACTTCTTGGGGCCAACGTCCTGACTTTC.